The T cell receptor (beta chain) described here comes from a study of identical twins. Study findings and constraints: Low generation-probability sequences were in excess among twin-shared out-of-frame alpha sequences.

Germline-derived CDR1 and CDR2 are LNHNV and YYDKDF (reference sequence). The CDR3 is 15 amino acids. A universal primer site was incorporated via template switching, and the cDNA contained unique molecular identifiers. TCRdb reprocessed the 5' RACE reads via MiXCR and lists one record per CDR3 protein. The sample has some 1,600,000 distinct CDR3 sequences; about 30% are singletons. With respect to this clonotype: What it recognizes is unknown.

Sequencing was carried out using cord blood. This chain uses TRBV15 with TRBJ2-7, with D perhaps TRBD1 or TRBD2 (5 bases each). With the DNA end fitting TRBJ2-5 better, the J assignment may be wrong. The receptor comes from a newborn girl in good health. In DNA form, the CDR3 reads TGTGCCACCAGCAGGTCCGGGGCCCTCGGAGGGACCCAGTACTTC. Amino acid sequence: CATSRSGALGGTQYF.